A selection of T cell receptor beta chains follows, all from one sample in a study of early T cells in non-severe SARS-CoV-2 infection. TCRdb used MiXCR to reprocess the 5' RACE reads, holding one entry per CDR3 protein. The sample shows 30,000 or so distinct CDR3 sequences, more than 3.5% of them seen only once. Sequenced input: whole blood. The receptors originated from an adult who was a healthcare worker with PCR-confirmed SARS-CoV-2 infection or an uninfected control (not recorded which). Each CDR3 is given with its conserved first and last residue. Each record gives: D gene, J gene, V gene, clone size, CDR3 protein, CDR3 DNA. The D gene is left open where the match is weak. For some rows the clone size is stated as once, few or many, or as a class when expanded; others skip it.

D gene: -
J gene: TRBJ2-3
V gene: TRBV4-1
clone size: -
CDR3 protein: CASSPILRDDTQYF
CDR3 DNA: TGCGCCAGCAGCCCGATCTTAAGAGATGATACGCAGTATTTT

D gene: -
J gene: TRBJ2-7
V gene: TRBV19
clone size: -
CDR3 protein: CASSIVSAGSYEQYF
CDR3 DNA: TGTGCCAGTAGTATAGTATCCGCGGGCTCCTACGAGCAGTACTTC

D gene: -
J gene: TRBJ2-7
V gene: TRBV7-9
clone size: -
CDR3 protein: CASSSGRGNEKYF
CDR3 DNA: TGTGCCAGCAGCTCCGGTAGGGGGAACGAGAAGTACTTC

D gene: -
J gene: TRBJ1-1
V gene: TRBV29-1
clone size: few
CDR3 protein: CSVEGRLNTEAFF
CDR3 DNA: TGCAGCGTTGAAGGCAGGCTGAACACTGAAGCTTTCTTT

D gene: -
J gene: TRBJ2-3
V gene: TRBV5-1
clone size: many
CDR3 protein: CASSFIPTDTQYF
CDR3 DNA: TGCGCCAGCAGCTTTATACCCACAGATACGCAGTATTTT

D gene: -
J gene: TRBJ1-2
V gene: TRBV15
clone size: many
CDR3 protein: CATSRDRTGDFYTF
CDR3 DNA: TGTGCCACCAGCAGAGATCGCACCGGGGATTTCTACACCTTC

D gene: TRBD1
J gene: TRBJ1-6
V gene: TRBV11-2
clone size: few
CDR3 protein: CASSLDRTGSLHF
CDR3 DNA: TGTGCCAGCAGCTTAGATCGGACAGGATCGCTCCACTTT

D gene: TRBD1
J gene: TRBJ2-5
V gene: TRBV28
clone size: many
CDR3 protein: CASSPNTGGSETQYF
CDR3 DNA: TGTGCCAGCAGCCCTAACACAGGGGGCTCGGAGACCCAGTACTTC

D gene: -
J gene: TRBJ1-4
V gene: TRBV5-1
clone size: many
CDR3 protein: CASSSRADGINEKLFF
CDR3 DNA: TGCGCCAGCAGCTCGAGGGCCGACGGAATAAATGAAAAACTGTTTTTT

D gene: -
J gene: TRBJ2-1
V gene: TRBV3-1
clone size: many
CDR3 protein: CASSLTARNNEQFF
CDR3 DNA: TGTGCCAGCAGCCTTACAGCAAGGAACAATGAGCAGTTCTTC

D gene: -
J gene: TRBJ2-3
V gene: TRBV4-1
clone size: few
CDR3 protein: CASSQVVQRDTQYF
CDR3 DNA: TGCGCCAGCAGCCAGGTGGTTCAGAGAGATACGCAGTATTTT

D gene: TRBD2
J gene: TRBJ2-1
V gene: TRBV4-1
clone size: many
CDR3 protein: CASSQAAGTRRNEQFF
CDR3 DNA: TGCGCCAGCAGCCAAGCCGCCGGGACTAGACGCAATGAGCAGTTCTTC

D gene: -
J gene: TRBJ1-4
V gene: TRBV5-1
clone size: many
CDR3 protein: CASSLLGPPTNEKLFF
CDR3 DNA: TGCGCCAGCAGCTTGTTGGGCCCCCCCACTAATGAAAAACTGTTTTTT

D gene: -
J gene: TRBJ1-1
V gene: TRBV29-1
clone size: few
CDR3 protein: CSVESKSMVTEAFF
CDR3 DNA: TGCAGCGTCGAAAGCAAGAGCATGGTCACTGAAGCTTTCTTT

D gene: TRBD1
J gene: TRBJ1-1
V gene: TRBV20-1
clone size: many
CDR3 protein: CSARDLLEQGQAF
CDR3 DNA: TGCAGTGCTAGAGATCTTTTAGAACAGGGGCAGGCGTTT

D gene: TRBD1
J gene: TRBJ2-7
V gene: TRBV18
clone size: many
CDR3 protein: CASSPDRGTYEQYF
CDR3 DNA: TGTGCCAGCTCCCCGGACAGGGGAACCTACGAGCAGTACTTC

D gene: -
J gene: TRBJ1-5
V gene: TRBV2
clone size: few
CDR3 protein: CASSDSVYNQPQHF
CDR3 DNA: TGTGCCAGCAGTGATTCGGTCTACAATCAGCCCCAGCATTTT

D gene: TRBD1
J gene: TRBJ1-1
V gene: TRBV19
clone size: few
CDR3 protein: CASSTRDRGSRTEAFF
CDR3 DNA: TGTGCCAGTAGTACCCGGGACAGGGGGTCGCGGACTGAAGCTTTCTTT